This T cell receptor (beta chain) was identified during a study of cytotoxic CD8 clonotypes in ibrutinib-treated CLL. About the research overall: The response samples were taken once patients had been treated for a median of about 12 months, range 6 to 36.

The CDR3 runs 14 residues. V was pared by 6 bases and J by 3 bases, with 5 bases of the junction left unmatched. Germline loops: CDR1 LGHNT, CDR2 FRNRAP. Sequenced by immunoSEQ multiplex PCR; TCRdb stores in-frame clones only, minus some. The data hold about 200,000 clones, with around 70% observed a single time. J is TRBJ2-7 and V is TRBV12-5; 10 bases map to TRBD1. This TCR derives from a human donor with chronic lymphocytic leukemia. The sequencing used PBMCs, collected after 12 months of ibrutinib treatment. CDR3 in amino acids: CASGPGQGIYEQYF. CDR3 nucleotide sequence: TGTGCTAGTGGACCGGGACAGGGGATCTACGAGCAGTACTTC.